This is a list of T cell receptor beta chains from one sample in a study of blood T cell repertoires in COVID-19. Measured with immunoSEQ multiplex PCR; TCRdb has only the in-frame clones, and not every one. The profile shows fewer than 450,000 clones, nearly 90% of them singletons. Sequences were obtained from PBMCs or T cells enriched from blood (not recorded which). The source of these receptors is a woman in her thirties or forties with acute COVID-19. The CDR3 runs from the conserved cysteine through the conserved F or W. The order of the fields is D gene, clone size, V gene, J gene, CDR3 protein, CDR3 DNA. The D gene is left open where the match is weak. Only some rows state a clone size, as once, few, many or a class for expanded clones.

>TRBD2|NA|TRBV24-1|TRBJ2-1
CATSDPAGGEVNEQFF
TGTGCCACCAGTGATCCCGCCGGGGGGGAGGTCAATGAGCAGTTCTTC
>TRBD1|NA|TRBV5-1|TRBJ2-3
CASSSGQVTDTQYF
TGCGCCAGCAGCTCCGGACAGGTAACCGATACGCAGTATTTT
>TRBD1|once|TRBV11-2|TRBJ2-1
CASSLVGGTGRNEQFF
TGTGCCAGCAGCTTAGTCGGAGGGACAGGGCGGAATGAGCAGTTCTTC
>NA|once|TRBV11-2|TRBJ1-1
CASSIIGTEAFF
TGTGCCAGCAGTATTATCGGCACTGAAGCTTTCTTT
>TRBD2|few|TRBV13|TRBJ2-1
CASSLGRTSGYNEQFF
TGTGCCAGCAGCTTAGGCAGGACTAGCGGTTACAATGAGCAGTTCTTC
>NA|NA|TRBV28|TRBJ2-2
CASSFSRPNTGELFF
TGTGCCAGCAGTTTTTCTCGTCCGAACACCGGGGAGCTGTTTTTT
>TRBD2|NA|TRBV4-1|TRBJ2-1
CASSPTSVSYNEQFF
TGCGCCAGCAGCCCGACTAGCGTCTCCTACAATGAGCAGTTCTTC
>TRBD2|NA|TRBV7-9|TRBJ2-3
CASSLALAGTTDTQYF
TGTGCCAGCAGCTTAGCACTAGCGGGGACCACAGATACGCAGTATTTT
>TRBD1|NA|TRBV2|TRBJ1-5
CASSIGQGANQPQHF
TGTGCCAGCAGTATTGGACAGGGAGCGAATCAGCCCCAGCATTTT
>TRBD1|NA|TRBV27|TRBJ1-6
CASSLLGQGYNSPLHF
TGTGCCAGCAGTTTACTAGGACAGGGTTATAATTCACCCCTCCACTTT
>NA|NA|TRBV2|TRBJ1-1
CASSEDRNTEAFF
TGTGCCAGCAGTGAAGACAGAAACACTGAAGCTTTCTTT
>TRBD1|NA|TRBV30|TRBJ1-2
CAWSGQGASSYTF
TGTGCCTGGAGTGGACAGGGGGCGAGTAGCTACACCTTC
>NA|NA|TRBV12-3/TRBV12-4|TRBJ1-5
CASSYSNQPQHF
TGTGCCAGCTCGTATAGCAATCAGCCCCAGCATTTT
>TRBD1|NA|TRBV5-5|TRBJ1-3
CASSFPLRDRGPGNTIYF
TGTGCCAGCAGCTTCCCTTTACGGGACAGGGGGCCCGGAAACACCATATATTTT
>TRBD1|NA|TRBV19|TRBJ2-1
CASSPRYRGVGKNNEQFF
TGTGCCAGTAGTCCTCGGTACAGGGGGGTGGGTAAGAACAATGAGCAGTTCTTC
>NA|NA|TRBV4-1|TRBJ1-1
CASSQFGGGTEAFF
TGCGCCAGCAGCCAGTTTGGCGGGGGCACTGAAGCTTTCTTT
>NA|few|TRBV25-1|TRBJ2-1
CASSEARGEQFF
TGTGCCAGCAGTGAAGCCCGGGGTGAGCAGTTCTTC
>NA|NA|TRBV21-1|TRBJ1-5
CASSKEAQPQHF
TGTGCCAGCAGCAAAGAAGCGCAGCCCCAGCATTTT
>TRBD1|NA|TRBV5-1|TRBJ2-1
CASSPGQGRNEQFF
TGCGCCAGCAGCCCCGGACAGGGCCGGAATGAGCAGTTCTTC
>NA|NA|TRBV5-1|TRBJ1-1
CASSLSGQNTEAFF
TGCGCCAGCAGCCTGTCGGGACAGAACACTGAAGCTTTCTTT
>NA|NA|TRBV30|TRBJ1-6
CAWSAGEVYNSPLHF
TGTGCCTGGAGTGCGGGGGAGGTCTATAATTCACCCCTCCACTTT
>TRBD1|NA|TRBV6-6|TRBJ2-7
CASRPSGDRGNEQYF
TGTGCCAGCAGACCCTCGGGAGACAGGGGGAACGAGCAGTACTTC
>NA|once|TRBV12-3/TRBV12-4|TRBJ1-2
CASTPPYTF
TGTGCCAGCACCCCCCCGTACACCTTC
>NA|NA|TRBV18|TRBJ1-2
CASSPVGADRNYGYTF
TGTGCCAGCTCACCGGTAGGGGCGGACAGAAACTATGGCTACACCTTC
>NA|once|TRBV7-8|TRBJ1-5
CASSLSRETRPQHF
TGTGCCAGCAGCTTATCGAGGGAAACCCGGCCCCAGCATTTT
>NA|once|TRBV5-1|TRBJ2-5
CASSLGLTRLGETQYF
TGCGCCAGCAGCTTGGGACTTACGCGGTTGGGAGAGACCCAGTACTTC
>TRBD1|NA|TRBV25-1|TRBJ1-6
CASSDFRGTDSPLHF
TGTGCCAGCAGTGATTTTAGGGGGACAGATTCACCCCTCCACTTT
>NA|NA|TRBV9|TRBJ1-3
CASSVGAGAGNTIYF
TGTGCCAGCAGCGTAGGGGCAGGGGCTGGAAACACCATATATTTT
>TRBD2|NA|TRBV4-1|TRBJ2-3
CASSQQLAGGLADTQYF
TGCGCCAGCAGCCAACAACTAGCGGGGGGGCTTGCGGATACGCAGTATTTT
>TRBD1|NA|TRBV7-9|TRBJ1-5
CASSFRDRGRKANSQPQHF
TGTGCCAGCAGCTTTAGGGACAGGGGGCGAAAGGCCAATAGTCAGCCCCAGCATTTT
>TRBD1|once|TRBV20-1|TRBJ2-7
CSASWDRGLYEQYF
TGCAGTGCTAGTTGGGACAGGGGGCTGTACGAGCAGTACTTC
>NA|once|TRBV6-2/TRBV6-3|TRBJ2-7
CASSWAGRSYEQYF
TGTGCCAGCAGTTGGGCGGGCCGGTCCTACGAGCAGTACTTC
>NA|NA|TRBV2|TRBJ1-5
CASSVARHSNQPQHF
TGTGCCAGCAGTGTGGCCAGACATAGCAATCAGCCCCAGCATTTT
>NA|NA|TRBV5-1|TRBJ2-7
CASSFQGPAYEQYF
TGCGCCAGCAGCTTTCAGGGGCCAGCCTACGAGCAGTACTTC
>NA|NA|TRBV10-3|TRBJ2-7
CAISADSLYYEQYF
TGTGCCATCAGTGCGGACAGCCTTTACTACGAGCAGTACTTC
>NA|few|TRBV2|TRBJ1-5
CASSLGARGNQPQHF
TGTGCCAGCAGTTTGGGAGCTAGAGGCAATCAGCCCCAGCATTTT
>TRBD1|NA|TRBV6-5|TRBJ1-3
CASSYRQGAGNTIYF
TGTGCCAGCAGTTACCGTCAGGGGGCTGGAAACACCATATATTTT
>TRBD1|NA|TRBV18|TRBJ1-5
CASSPTGAVQPQHF
TGTGCCAGCTCACCAACAGGGGCGGTTCAGCCCCAGCATTTT
>NA|few|TRBV19|TRBJ1-1
CASSMGGIRTEAFF
TGTGCCAGTAGTATGGGCGGGATTAGGACTGAAGCTTTCTTT
>NA|NA|TRBV7-9|TRBJ2-5
CASSLEGPGRETQYF
TGTGCCAGCAGCTTAGAGGGGCCGGGCAGGGAGACCCAGTACTTC
>TRBD1|NA|TRBV15|TRBJ1-4
CATSTRQGGNEKLFF
TGTGCCACCAGCACCAGACAGGGGGGAAATGAAAAACTGTTTTTT
>NA|few|TRBV4-1|TRBJ1-1
CASSQVWARMNTEAFF
TGCGCCAGCAGCCAAGTCTGGGCTCGGATGAACACTGAAGCTTTCTTT
>TRBD1|NA|TRBV24-1|TRBJ1-6
CATSLNLRDRGSYNSPLHF
TGTGCCACCAGTCTAAACCTCCGGGACAGGGGCTCCTATAATTCACCCCTCCACTTT
>TRBD1|NA|TRBV5-1|TRBJ2-7
CASSTGQGIYEQYF
TGCGCCAGCAGCACGGGACAGGGGATCTACGAGCAGTACTTC
>NA|NA|TRBV5-5|TRBJ2-1
CASSSSEGMVSYNEQFF
TGTGCCAGCAGCTCTAGCGAGGGAATGGTCTCCTACAATGAGCAGTTCTTC
>TRBD1|NA|TRBV30|TRBJ1-3
CAWSPGQINTIYF
TGTGCCTGGAGTCCGGGACAGATAAACACCATATATTTT
>NA|NA|TRBV9|TRBJ2-3
CASSARTDRTDTQYF
TGTGCCAGCAGCGCGAGGACCGACAGAACAGATACGCAGTATTTT
>TRBD2|NA|TRBV2|TRBJ2-5
CASSEILAAIQETQYF
TGTGCCAGCAGTGAGATCCTAGCGGCGATCCAAGAGACCCAGTACTTC
>TRBD1|NA|TRBV5-1|TRBJ1-4
CASSRSGQGEKLFF
TGCGCCAGCAGCAGATCCGGACAGGGTGAAAAACTGTTTTTT
>NA|NA|TRBV19|TRBJ2-7
CASSMETEAYEQYF
TGTGCCAGTAGTATGGAGACAGAAGCCTACGAGCAGTACTTC